Shown below are 13 T cell receptor beta chains from a single sample sequenced in a study of blood T cell repertoires in COVID-19. Only in-frame clones appear in the TCRdb table, and some are missing; sequencing was by immunoSEQ multiplex PCR. The repertoire consists of approximately 200,000 clones, with almost 90% occurring once and the leading ten covering 2.7%. The sample was peripheral blood. The receptors were sampled from a woman in her sixties or seventies with acute or convalescent COVID-19.

This chain joins TRBV5-1 and TRBJ1-1; tentative D call: TRBD1 (6 bases). The CDR3 loop spans 15 amino acids. V gave up 2 bases and J gave up 2 bases, with 13 bases separating them. Germline CDR1 reads SGHRS; CDR2 reads YFSETQ. CDR3 bases: TGCGCCAGCAGCTTCCAGGGGAATTTAAACACTGAAGCTTTCTTT. It is translated as CASSFQGNLNTEAFF.

This chain uses TRBV10-3 with TRBJ2-3, with 12 positions matching TRBD2. The CDR3 is 17 amino acids. Germline loops: CDR1 ENHRY, CDR2 SYGVKD. V lost 2 bases to trimming and J lost 2 bases; unmatched junction nucleotides: 5. The CDR3 DNA sequence: TGTGCCATCAGTGAGGCCCGGACTAGCGGGGTCACAGATACGCAGTATTTT. Amino acids: CAISEARTSGVTDTQYF.

This clone has just one count. The chain is built from TRBV19 and TRBJ1-3, with 8 positions matching TRBD1. Trimming cost V 5 bases and J 0 bases; bases outside gene matches: 9. The CDR3 totals 17 residues. Germline CDR1 reads LNHDA; CDR2 reads SQIVND (reference sequence). CDR3: CASSPPTGVASGNTIYF. The CDR3, as DNA: TGTGCCAGTAGTCCACCGACAGGGGTAGCCTCTGGAAACACCATATATTTT. Based on the CDR3 plus reference TRBV19 and TRBJ1-3, the full variable domain is DGGITQSPKYLFRKEGQNVTLSCEQNLNHDAMYWYRQDPGQGLRLIYYSQIVNDFQKGDIAEGYSVSREKKESFPLTVTSAQKNPTAFYLCASSPPTGVASGNTIYFGEGSWLTVV.

This chain connects TRBV5-6 to TRBJ2-4; D is perhaps TRBD2 (6 bases). Looked up from germline, CDR1 is SGHDT and CDR2 is YYEEEE. The CDR3 runs to 17 residues. V dropped 1 base and J dropped 2 bases, with 16 bases sitting between them. The CDR3 loop reads CASSLLALARTKNIQYF. In DNA form, the CDR3 reads TGTGCCAGCAGCTTGTTGGCACTAGCCCGTACCAAAAACATTCAGTACTTC.

V is TRBV7-8 and J is TRBJ1-5, with a tentative D call TRBD1 (5 bases). Trimming took off 6 bases at V and 2 bases at J, with 11 bases between the two ends. Per the germline V gene, CDR1 is SGHVS and CDR2 is FQNEAQ. The CDR3 consists of 14 residues. CDR3 in DNA: TGTGCCAGCAGTCAGTGGGGGGGCAATCAGCCCCAGCATTTT. It translates to CASSQWGGNQPQHF.

The rearrangement uses TRBV29-1 and TRBJ1-2; 8 bases match TRBD1. Germline loops: CDR1 SQVTM, CDR2 ANQGSEA. The trim removed 3 bases at V and 13 bases at J, leaving 7 bases unmatched. The CDR3 spans 11 residues. CDR3: CSVEDREVVTF. CDR3 DNA: TGCAGCGTTGAGGACAGGGAAGTTGTCACCTTC.

The chain is built from TRBV7-8 and TRBJ2-7; D is possibly TRBD1 (5 bases). Germline V CDR1 and CDR2: SGHVS, FQNEAQ. The V and J ends lost 5 bases and 3 bases respectively, with 17 bases between them. The CDR3 runs 15 residues. In DNA form, the CDR3 reads TGTGCCAGCAGCGCTCGCAGGGAATACGGCTACGAGCAGTACTTC. The encoded protein is CASSARREYGYEQYF.

This chain links TRBV16 with TRBJ1-1; 7 bases map to TRBD1. The CDR3 has 15 residues. Germline V CDR1 and CDR2: KGHSY, FQNENV. V lost 0 bases, J lost 4 bases, and 5 bases stayed unmatched. The CDR3 loop reads CASSQSAQGGTEAFF. The CDR3 DNA is TGTGCCAGCAGCCAATCAGCGCAGGGGGGCACTGAAGCTTTCTTT. The entire variable domain, with the rest obtained from reference TRBV16 and TRBJ1-1, is as follows: GEEVAQTPKHLVRGEGQKAKLYCAPIKGHSYVFWYQQVLKNEFKFLISFQNENVFDETGMPKERFSAKCLPNSPCSLEIQATKLEDSAVYFCASSQSAQGGTEAFFGQGTRLTVV.

This chain joins TRBV15 and TRBJ1-4; no clear D gene. CDR1 is LNHNV and CDR2 is YYDKDF in the germline V gene (reference sequence). V shed 0 bases and J shed 6 bases, with 8 bases lying between them. CDR3 length: 14 amino acids. CDR3 sequence: CATSRDRVDEKLFF. CDR3 nucleotide sequence: TGTGCCACCAGCAGAGACCGGGTAGATGAAAAACTGTTTTTT. Together with reference TRBV15 and TRBJ1-4, the CDR3 gives the full variable domain: DAMVIQNPRYQVTQFGKPVTLSCSQTLNHNVMYWYQQKSSQAPKLLFHYYDKDFNNEADTPDNFQSRRPNTSFCFLDIRSPGLGDTAMYLCATSRDRVDEKLFFGSGTQLSVL.

There are a few counts of this clone. The CDR3 nucleotides read TGTGCCAGCAGCGTAGAATGGGAGACTGAAGCTTTCTTT. This sequence encodes CASSVEWETEAFF. The V and J genes are TRBV9 and TRBJ1-1; D is ambiguous. The germline V gene encodes CDR1 SGDLS and CDR2 YYNGEE. V lost 0 bases and J 5 bases, leaving 8 bases between the germline ends. The CDR3 is 13 amino acids.

This clone has only one observation. The DNA for the CDR3 is TGTGCCAGTAGCTCCGACTCCGGGACAGCGATTTCCTACGAGCAGTACTTC. Encoded protein: CASSSDSGTAISYEQYF. The V gene is TRBV19, the J gene TRBJ2-5; 7 bases agree with TRBD1. The tail of the sequence fits TRBJ2-7 better, so the J call may be wrong. The CDR3 is made up of 17 amino acids. Germline CDR1 reads LNHDA; CDR2 reads SQIVND (reference sequence).

In the case of this clone: A junction end diverges from the germline sequence, so it may reflect a read error. The chain is built from TRBV7-7 and TRBJ2-2; D remains ambiguous. This CDR3 is built from 16 residues. Germline V gives CDR1 SSHAT, CDR2 FNYEAQ (reference sequence). The CDR3 protein is CASSDLYPGNTGELFF. CDR3 DNA: TGTGCTAGCAGCGACCTGTATCCAGGGAACACCGGGGAGCTGTTTTTT.

The V and J genes are TRBV7-3 and TRBJ2-5, with 7 positions matching TRBD1. V lost 5 bases to trimming and J lost 1 base; unmatched junction nucleotides: 1. CDR1 is SGHTA, CDR2 FQGTGA, per germline. The CDR3 extends over 13 amino acids. The CDR3 DNA reads as TGTGCCAGCAGCCGGGACAGCCAAGAGACCCAGTACTTC. Encoded protein: CASSRDSQETQYF.